This paragraph covers one T cell receptor (beta chain) sequence. No cognate antigen has been identified for it. Base quality data are lacking; no much larger clone is found one base away. This sample was included in a study of blood T cell repertoires in COVID-19 (dated by TCRdb to 2018 to 2020). As for the study more broadly: Collaborator samples came from the United States, Italy and Spain and covered acute and convalescent phases of COVID-19. The material from the prospective study consisted of cDNA or gDNA derived from T cells, B-cell-depleted T cells, or PBMCs. Deeply sampled blood TCRbeta repertoires from subjects exposed to, actively infected with, or recovered from COVID-19 were included in the dataset. The repertoires were made available in a free public database intended to serve as a resource for research on the immune response to SARS-CoV-2. Samples came from the ongoing ImmuneRACE study (first 160 participants) plus 1,254 subjects from 6 global collaborators. A de-identified subject ID, COVID-19 status, age in years and sex were almost always included in the sample metadata. Where available, HLA class I and class II types were taken from metadata supplied by the sample provider and were not determined by assay-based typing.

Study-level results and caveats: Clinical and demographic metadata were provided uncurated, with the amount varying by source and participant.

The immunoSEQ Assay, a bias-controlled multiplex PCR, was used to amplify TCRbeta CDR3 regions from genomic DNA. The authors processed their data as follows. Within the assay, amplification of reference gene primers was used to estimate how many nucleated cells each sample contained. To quantify the absolute abundance of each unique TCRbeta CDR3 rearrangement, sequence reads were collapsed and filtered. For each sample, productive Simpson clonality was calculated by taking the square root of Simpson's diversity index across productive rearrangements. TCRdb holds this immuneACCESS table with in-frame rearrangements only. Some clones are missing; in checked studies, unresolved V genes explain under half, and the rest has no known cause. V, J and clone size are those of that table, while D and trimming were read from the DNA. This sample is represented by about 270,000 clones; 81% of them were singletons. 2.5% to 3.5% of the sample is in the top ten clones.

The collaborating institutions used their own protocols to collect whole blood in K2EDTA tubes. For TCRbeta analysis, collaborators shipped samples as frozen whole blood, isolated PBMCs, or DNA extracted from either of those sample types. V is pared back by 5 bases and J by 3 bases, with 21 bases lying between the germline termini. The CDR3 measures 16 amino acids from cysteine to phenylalanine. The sequence is cut down to CDR3 DNA, 48 bases in frame from base 1. The germline V gene sets CDR1 to SGHRS and CDR2 to YFSETQ. The chain couples TRBV5-1 to TRBJ2-7; no confident D gene assignment can be made. The TCR comes from an older woman with active or convalescent COVID-19. The sequencing input was peripheral blood. For the CDR3, the sequence is CASSPGPDLRGYEQYF. The DNA is TGCGCCAGCAGTCCCGGCCCAGATTTGAGAGGCTACGAGCAGTACTTC.